The 16 T cell receptor beta chains listed next were all sequenced from one sample in a study of regulatory T cells. Their recognized antigens are unknown. Overall study results and limits: In CD3G-deficient patients, conventional CD4+ T cells were enriched for hydrophobic CDR3 residues at positions 6 and 7.

The primer mix had 52 TRBV and 13 TRBJ primers. Generated by immunoSEQ multiplex PCR, the TCRdb table keeps only in-frame clones and is missing some. The sample shows tens of thousands of clones, 80% to 95% of them seen only once. Sequencing used conventional CD4+ T cells sorted from blood. These TCRs come from a person under 30 with CD3G deficiency.

The genes are TRBV5-6 and TRBJ2-7; a weak D match, TRBD1 (5 bases). Trimming took off 4 bases at V and 4 bases at J, with 15 bases between the two ends. Germline loops: CDR1 SGHDT, CDR2 YYEEEE. The CDR3 has 14 residues. This chain's CDR3 is CASSLDLTGYEQYF. The CDR3 DNA sequence: TGTGCCAGCAGCCTCGACCTCACAGGTTACGAGCAGTACTTC.

The gene calls are TRBV19 and TRBJ2-2, with D maybe TRBD2 (6 bases). Trimming stripped 5 bases from V and 6 bases from J, with 19 bases between. CDR3 length: 16 residues. Looked up from germline, CDR1 is LNHDA and CDR2 is SQIVND (reference sequence). The CDR3 nucleotides are TGTGCCAGTAGTGGATCCGGGACTTCCTATCCCGGGGAGCTGTTTTTT. This translates into CASSGSGTSYPGELFF.

V usage is TRBV6-1 and J usage is TRBJ2-3; D not resolved. Germline CDR1 and CDR2: MNHNS and SASEGT. With 0 bases removed from V and 2 bases from J, the gap between germline ends came to 12 bases. There are 16 residues in the CDR3. CDR3 in amino acids: CASSEAVTYPTDTQYF. CDR3 in DNA: TGTGCCAGCAGTGAAGCTGTGACGTACCCCACAGATACGCAGTATTTT.

The V call is TRBV7-8, the J call TRBJ1-1; TRBD1 agrees at 7 bases. Germline assignment: CDR1 SGHVS and CDR2 FQNEAQ. This CDR3 has 13 residues. The junction had 7 bases not matched to a gene; V was cut back by 5 bases and J by 7 bases. CDR3 loop: CASSILRDSEAFF. CDR3 DNA: TGTGCCAGCAGCATCCTCCGGGACAGTGAAGCTTTCTTT.

This rearrangement joins TRBV7-9 to TRBJ2-3, with 8 bases identical to TRBD2. Germline CDR1 SEHNR, CDR2 FQNEAQ (reference sequence). The CDR3 has 14 amino acids. J was trimmed by 4 bases and V by 3 bases; bases with no gene match: 3. CDR3: CASSFREGADTQYF. CDR3 DNA: TGTGCCAGCAGCTTTCGGGAGGGCGCAGATACGCAGTATTTT.

V gene TRBV28 combines with J gene TRBJ2-7; D is perhaps TRBD1 (6 bases). Germline V CDR1 and CDR2: MDHEN, SYDVKM. Between the trimmed V and J ends, which lost 1 base and 4 bases, there was a span of 11 bases. The CDR3 loop spans 14 amino acids. CDR3 protein: CASSLFNRDYEQYF. The CDR3 region has the DNA TGTGCCAGCAGTTTATTTAACAGGGATTACGAGCAGTACTTC.

This chain uses TRBV5-1 with TRBJ2-1, with D possibly TRBD1 on 6 matching bases. The CDR3 is 16 amino acids. V shed 0 bases and J shed 8 bases, with 18 bases lying between them. Per germline, CDR1 SGHRS and CDR2 YFSETQ. DNA for the CDR3: TGCGCCAGCAGCTTGGATGCAGGGGAGATACGGCATGAGCAGTTCTTC. Translation: CASSLDAGEIRHEQFF. Full variable domain (outside the CDR3, taken from reference TRBV5-1 and TRBJ2-1): KAGVTQTPRYLIKTRGQQVTLSCSPISGHRSVSWYQQTPGQGLQFLFEYFSETQRNKGNFPGRFSGRQFSNSRSEMNVSTLELGDSALYLCASSLDAGEIRHEQFFGPGTRLTVL.

V gene TRBV6-1 combines with J gene TRBJ1-2, with a weak D call TRBD1 (6 bases). The length of the CDR3 is 15 residues. V lost 4 bases to trimming and J lost 7 bases, with 19 bases between them. Germline V gene data show CDR1 as MNHNS and CDR2 as SASEGT. The CDR3 nucleotides are TGTGCCAGCAGTGGGGGCACCTCAGGGGATATTGGCTACACCTTC. Its translation: CASSGGTSGDIGYTF.

The V and J genes are TRBV6-1 and TRBJ1-5, with D hard to call. This CDR3 has 13 residues. The V gene lost 2 bases and the J gene lost 4 bases, with 6 bases spanning the gap. The germline gives CDR1 MNHNS, CDR2 SASEGT. The chain's CDR3 is CASSEQINQPQHF. The CDR3 DNA sequence: TGTGCCAGCAGTGAACAGATTAATCAGCCCCAGCATTTT.

This chain joins TRBV21-1 and TRBJ1-2; the table's D call of TRBD1 was not tested on the DNA. TRBV21-1 is a pseudogene locus. The CDR3 has 17 residues. CDR3 nucleotide sequence: TGTGCCAGCCCCAAGGGGGTCCCCCCGGGACGTAGCTATGGCTACACCTTC. This codes for CASPKGVPPGRSYGYTF.

The chain combines TRBV28 with TRBJ1-2; possibly TRBD1 for D (5 bases). The V end lost 3 bases, the J end lost 8 bases, and 10 bases lay between the germline ends. There are 12 residues in the CDR3. The germline gives CDR1 MDHEN, CDR2 SYDVKM. CDR3 region: CASSLAGRGYTF. In nucleotides, the CDR3 is TGTGCCAGCAGTTTGGCAGGGCGGGGCTACACCTTC.

The rearrangement joins TRBV5-1 to TRBJ2-3, with D perhaps matching TRBD1 (6 bases). The V end was cut by 4 bases, the J end by 3 bases, with 15 bases between. Germline assignment: CDR1 SGHRS and CDR2 YFSETQ. The CDR3 loop spans 15 amino acids. The CDR3 nucleotides read TGCGCCAGCAGCACCTCGGGACACCTTACAGATACGCAGTATTTT. Its translation: CASSTSGHLTDTQYF. Drawing the rest from reference TRBV5-1 and TRBJ2-3, the complete variable domain is KAGVTQTPRYLIKTRGQQVTLSCSPISGHRSVSWYQQTPGQGLQFLFEYFSETQRNKGNFPGRFSGRQFSNSRSEMNVSTLELGDSALYLCASSTSGHLTDTQYFGPGTRLTVL.

The rearrangement joins TRBV6-1 to TRBJ1-2; no firm D call. The CDR3 has 13 amino acids. V was pared by 7 bases and J by 7 bases, with 16 bases between. The V gene's germline CDR1 is MNHNS and CDR2 SASEGT. The DNA for the CDR3 is TGTGCCAGCACCGAGGAAGCCAGGCCTGGCTACACCTTC. Protein: CASTEEARPGYTF.

The chain combines TRBV7-9 with TRBJ1-1; D uncertain. This CDR3 region has 14 residues. The V gene's germline CDR1 is SEHNR and CDR2 FQNEAQ (reference sequence). The V gene lost 2 bases and the J gene lost 3 bases, with 10 bases spanning the gap. In nucleotides, the CDR3 is TGTGCCAGCAGCTTAATGGGCAAGGACACTGAAGCTTTCTTT. It codes for CASSLMGKDTEAFF.

The chain uses TRBV11-2 and TRBJ2-5; no definite D call. The V gene's germline CDR1 is SGHAT and CDR2 FQNNGV. Trimming removed 1 base from V and 10 bases from J, with 10 bases in between. The CDR3 extends over 12 amino acids. The CDR3 sequence is CASSLVLSLQYF. The CDR3 region has the DNA TGTGCCAGCAGCTTAGTACTTTCCCTCCAGTACTTC.

The CDR3, as DNA: TGTGCCAGCAGTGAAGTTGGGACAGGGAGTAGGCAGTACTTC. Translating gives CASSEVGTGSRQYF. The chain links TRBV6-1 to TRBJ2-7; 9 bases fit TRBD1. The CDR3 covers 14 residues. J lost 9 bases, V lost 1 base, and 7 bases had no gene match. Germline V gene lookup returns CDR1 MNHNS and CDR2 SASEGT.